Below, 20 T cell receptor beta chains from the same sample are listed, as sequenced in a study of blood T cell repertoires in COVID-19. The data were produced by immunoSEQ multiplex PCR, yet TCRdb's version contains in-frame clones alone and is incomplete. Here the sample spans 300,000 to 450,000 clones, approximately 87% being singletons. Sequences were obtained from peripheral blood. The receptors derive from a young woman with COVID-19, enrolled during active disease.

Written as DNA, the CDR3 is TGTGCCAGCAGCTACGTCGGAGGGCCCTACGAGCAGTACTTC. This translates into CASSYVGGPYEQYF. The gene calls are TRBV7-9 and TRBJ2-7; a weak D match, TRBD2 (6 bases). V was shortened by 4 bases and J by 2 bases, with 12 bases between the two germline ends. The germline V gene has CDR1 SEHNR and CDR2 FQNEAQ (reference sequence). The CDR3 has 14 amino acids.

This chain links TRBV4-1 with TRBJ2-1, with D unresolved. The CDR3 is 17 residues long. With 1 base removed from V and 6 bases from J, the gap between germline ends came to 19 bases. CDR1 is MGHRA and CDR2 is YSYEKL in the germline V gene. The CDR3 region has the DNA TGCGCCAGCAGCCAAGCCCGACTCTCCGGCCTAGGCAATGAGCAGTTCTTC. Protein: CASSQARLSGLGNEQFF.

The gene calls are TRBV2 and TRBJ2-2; tentative D call: TRBD1 (6 bases). Germline loops: CDR1 SNHLY, CDR2 FYNNEI. The ends were cut back, 6 bases at V and 0 bases at J, with 8 bases in the middle. The CDR3 is 14 amino acids. CDR3 nucleotide sequence: TGTGCCAGCAGGACAGGCGCGAACACCGGGGAGCTGTTTTTT. This encodes CASRTGANTGELFF.

The chain links TRBV29-1 to TRBJ2-5; D call uncertain. This CDR3 has 13 amino acids. The V gene's germline CDR1 is SQVTM and CDR2 ANQGSEA. Deletions cut 7 bases from V and 5 bases from J, with 17 bases between. The CDR3 DNA is TGCAGCGCTTCTGCCGAGCCGCTCGAGACCCAGTACTTC. Protein product: CSASAEPLETQYF.

The rearrangement uses TRBV4-1 and TRBJ2-7; 11 nucleotides agree with TRBD2. Germline values: CDR1 MGHRA, CDR2 YSYEKL. V shed 4 bases and J 2 bases; nucleotides not matched to a gene: 7. The CDR3 totals 16 residues. The CDR3 DNA follows: TGCGCCAGCAGCCCGGTCGCTAGCGGGAGGACCTACGAGCAGTACTTC. It yields the protein CASSPVASGRTYEQYF.

This chain links TRBV28 with TRBJ2-7; 10 nucleotides align to TRBD2. Germline CDR1 is MDHEN and CDR2 is SYDVKM. This CDR3 spans 16 amino acids. Trimming cost V 3 bases and J 4 bases; bases outside gene matches: 9. CDR3 nucleotide sequence: TGTGCCAGCAGTTTTGCGGGTAGCGGGAGGCTTTACGAGCAGTACTTC. It translates to CASSFAGSGRLYEQYF. Variable domain in full (rest from reference TRBV28 and TRBJ2-7): DVKVTQSSRYLVKRTGEKVFLECVQDMDHENMFWYRQDPGLGLRLIYFSYDVKMKEKGDIPEGYSVSREKKERFSLILESASTNQTSMYLCASSFAGSGRLYEQYFGPGTRLTVT.

This chain uses TRBV28 with TRBJ2-1; 10 bases line up with TRBD2. CDR1 and CDR2 from the germline V gene are MDHEN and SYDVKM. The V gene end was trimmed by 7 bases and the J gene end by 8 bases; junction bases not matched to a gene: 8. The CDR3 runs 14 residues. This chain's CDR3 is CASNRLAGKDEQFF. In DNA, the CDR3 is TGTGCCAGCAACCGACTAGCGGGCAAGGATGAGCAGTTCTTC.

This clone was counted only a few times. The rearrangement links TRBV7-3 to TRBJ1-1; 11 bases align to TRBD1. J gave up 1 base and V 5 bases, and 9 bases lay outside the gene matches. From germline, CDR1 is SGHTA and CDR2 FQGTGA. The length of the CDR3 is 17 residues. The DNA of the CDR3 is TGTGCCAGCAGCCTCTCCGGGACAGGGGGACGGAACACTGAAGCTTTCTTT. It specifies CASSLSGTGGRNTEAFF.

As regards this clone: This sample also contains other DNA sequences that code for the same CDR3. The chain is built from TRBV12-3 or TRBV12-4 and TRBJ1-5; D not resolved. Trimming took off 6 bases at V and 2 bases at J, with 8 bases between the two ends. CDR3 length: 13 amino acids. The CDR3 sequence: CASSWGGNQPQHF. The CDR3 coding sequence is TGTGCCAGCAGCTGGGGAGGCAATCAGCCCCAGCATTTT.

The rearrangement links TRBV13 to TRBJ2-2; D unresolved. The CDR3 runs to 15 residues. CDR1 is PRHDT, CDR2 FYEKMQ, per germline (reference sequence). V was clipped by 6 bases and J by 0 bases, with 11 bases between them. The CDR3 DNA reads TGTGCCAGCAGGAAGGAACTAACGAACACCGGGGAGCTGTTTTTT. Residues: CASRKELTNTGELFF.

As regards this clone: Other DNA variants within this sample encode the same CDR3. The rearrangement links TRBV6-5 to TRBJ1-3; D gene unclear. The CDR3 length is 13 residues. The germline CDR1 and CDR2 sequences are MNHEY and SVGAGI. Trimming shortened V by 6 bases and J by 0 bases, and 6 bases separated the two germline ends. This CDR3 reads CASRPSSGNTIYF. The CDR3 region has the DNA TGTGCCAGCAGGCCCAGCTCTGGAAACACCATATATTTT.

The genes are TRBV9 and TRBJ2-7; D perhaps matches TRBD2 (5 bases). Looked up from germline, CDR1 is SGDLS and CDR2 is YYNGEE. Deletions cut 2 bases from V and 3 bases from J, with 12 bases between. CDR3 length: 14 amino acids. Here the CDR3 DNA reads TGTGCCAGCAGCGTGGAGGACCGGGGCTACGAGCAGTACTTC. Amino acid sequence: CASSVEDRGYEQYF.

The genes are TRBV6-5 and TRBJ2-2; no clear D. Trimming shortened V by 6 bases and J by 0 bases, and 8 bases separated the two germline ends. CDR3 length equals 14 residues. The germline CDR1 and CDR2 sequences are MNHEY and SVGAGI. The CDR3 DNA is TGTGCCAGCAGAAGACTCACGAACACCGGGGAGCTGTTTTTT. Translating it yields CASRRLTNTGELFF.

V gene TRBV21-1 combines with J gene TRBJ2-1; TRBD1, as called in the table, went unchecked against the DNA. TRBV21-1 is tagged as a pseudogene. This CDR3 region has 11 residues. The CDR3 nucleotides are TGTGCCATCAGTTTGGGCCCCGAGCAGTTCTTC. The encoded protein is CAISLGPEQFF.

This clone appeared once. CDR3 sequence (DNA): TGTGCCAGCAGTCAACCGGGACAGTTGAGCTCCTACGAGCAGTACTTC. This codes for CASSQPGQLSSYEQYF. The V and J genes are TRBV6-6 and TRBJ2-7; 7 bases agree with TRBD1. Germline V CDR1 and CDR2: MNHNY, SVGAGI (reference sequence). This CDR3 has 16 amino acids. The V gene end was trimmed by 5 bases and the J gene end by 0 bases; junction bases not matched to a gene: 10.

This chain links TRBV4-3 with TRBJ2-1; D unclear. The CDR3 loop spans 14 amino acids. V shed 0 bases and J shed 7 bases, with 10 bases lying between them. Germline V gene data show CDR1 as LGHNA and CDR2 as YSLEER. This chain's CDR3 is CASSQDGRLNEQFF. The CDR3 region has the DNA TGCGCCAGCAGCCAAGACGGTAGATTGAATGAGCAGTTCTTC.

The J gene is TRBJ2-3, the V gene TRBV10-1, with TRBD2 matching over 7 bases. The V segment lost 3 bases and the J segment 3 bases; nucleotides outside the gene matches: 6. This CDR3 is built from 15 residues. Germline V gene lookup returns CDR1 WNHNN and CDR2 SYGVQD (reference sequence). Here the CDR3 DNA reads TGCGCCAGCAGTGAAGTCGCGGGAGTTACAGATACGCAGTATTTT. Protein product: CASSEVAGVTDTQYF.

The V and J genes are TRBV2 and TRBJ2-7; TRBD2 matches at 12 bases. There are 15 residues in the CDR3. CDR1 and CDR2 (germline): SNHLY, FYNNEI. V was clipped by 5 bases and J by 5 bases; unmatched bases: 7. Here the CDR3 DNA reads TGTGCCAGCAGTAGGACTAGCGGGATTGGCGACGAGCAGTACTTC. It specifies CASSRTSGIGDEQYF.

V gene TRBV7-6 combines with J gene TRBJ1-2, with D unclear. This CDR3 has 15 residues. Per the germline V gene, CDR1 is SGHVS and CDR2 is FNYEAQ. The V gene lost 2 bases and the J gene lost 6 bases, with 16 bases spanning the gap. The CDR3: CASSLRANQRDGYTF. The CDR3 region has the DNA TGTGCCAGCAGCTTACGGGCAAATCAGAGGGATGGCTACACCTTC. Drawing the rest from reference TRBV7-6 and TRBJ1-2, the complete variable domain is GAGVSQSPRYKVTKRGQDVALRCDPISGHVSLYWYRQALGQGPEFLTYFNYEAQQDKSGLPNDRFSAERPEGSISTLTIQRTEQRDSAMYRCASSLRANQRDGYTFGSGTRLTVV.

The V call is TRBV18, the J call TRBJ1-6; 8 bases line up with TRBD1. The CDR3 sequence is 13 residues long. Germline assignment: CDR1 KGHSH and CDR2 LQKENI. J lost 14 bases, V lost 5 bases, and 8 bases had no gene match. In nucleotides, the CDR3 is TGTGCCAGCTCAGCACAGGGGGAATCCGCCCTCCACTTT. It translates to CASSAQGESALHF.